The T cell receptor beta chain described here comes from a study of T cells in Graves' hyperthyroidism and ophthalmopathy. At the level of the study: Before treatment of any kind, peripheral blood was taken at initial diagnosis.

TCR beta CDR3 regions were amplified from RNA. Primed by the HTBI set, a first-round RT-PCR was run on the TCR CDR3. TCRdb independently ran MiXCR on the multiplex PCR reads; one entry per CDR3 protein. The sample records about 350,000 distinct CDR3 sequences, around 14% being singletons. Over 18 months, lack of ophthalmopathy progression marked Graves' hyperthyroidism as stable. Material: blood. The TCR sequence derives from a woman in her twenties or thirties with Graves' hyperthyroidism.

The chain's CDR3 is CASSPGAGSSTDTQYF. CDR3 in DNA: TGCGCCAGCAGCCCCGGGGCGGGGTCTAGCACAGATACGCAGTATTTT. The J gene is TRBJ2-3, the V gene TRBV5-1; D is possibly TRBD2 (6 bases). CDR3 length equals 16 residues. Germline loops: CDR1 SGHRS, CDR2 YFSETQ. The ends were cut back, 4 bases at V and 0 bases at J, with 15 bases in the middle.